This T cell receptor beta chain is from a study of CD8 T cells in Susac syndrome. Random-hexamer reverse transcription was applied to roughly 0.45 to 1 ug RNA. TCRdb fed the immunoSEQ multiplex PCR reads into MiXCR, producing one record per CDR3 protein. The sample lists approximately 150,000 distinct CDR3 sequences; under 97% were seen once. The CDR3 runs 11 residues. The origin of this receptor is a human donor with Susac syndrome. V gene TRBV21-1 combines with J gene TRBJ2-4; the table's D call TRBD1 went unverified against the DNA. TRBV21-1 is marked as a pseudogene. Sequencing was carried out using CD4+ T cells from PBMCs. CDR3 nucleotide sequence: TGTGCCAGCAGCCCCGGCAGGGACCAGTACTTC. It is translated as CASSPGRDQYF.